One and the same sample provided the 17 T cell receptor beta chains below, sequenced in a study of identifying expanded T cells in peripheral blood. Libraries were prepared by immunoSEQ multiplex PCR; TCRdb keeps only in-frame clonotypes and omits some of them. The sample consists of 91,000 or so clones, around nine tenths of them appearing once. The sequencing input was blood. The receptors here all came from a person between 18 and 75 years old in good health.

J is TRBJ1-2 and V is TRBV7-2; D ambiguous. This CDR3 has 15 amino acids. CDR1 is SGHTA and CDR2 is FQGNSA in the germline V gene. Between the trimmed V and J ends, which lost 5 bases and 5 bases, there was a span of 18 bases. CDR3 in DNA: TGTGCCAGCAGCCCGACCCGGACGGATACTTATGGCTACACCTTC. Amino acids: CASSPTRTDTYGYTF.

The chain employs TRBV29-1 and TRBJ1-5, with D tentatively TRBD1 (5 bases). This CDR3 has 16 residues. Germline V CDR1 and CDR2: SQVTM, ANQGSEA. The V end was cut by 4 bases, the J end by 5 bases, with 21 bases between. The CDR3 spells CSVAKGRVDDDQPQHF. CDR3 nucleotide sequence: TGCAGCGTTGCCAAGGGCAGGGTTGATGACGATCAGCCCCAGCATTTT. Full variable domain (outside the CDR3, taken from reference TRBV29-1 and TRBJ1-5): SAVISQKPSRDICQRGTSLTIQCQVDSQVTMMFWYRQQPGQSLTLIATANQGSEATYESGFVIDKFPISRPNLTFSTLTVSNMSPEDSSIYLCSVAKGRVDDDQPQHFGDGTRLSIL.

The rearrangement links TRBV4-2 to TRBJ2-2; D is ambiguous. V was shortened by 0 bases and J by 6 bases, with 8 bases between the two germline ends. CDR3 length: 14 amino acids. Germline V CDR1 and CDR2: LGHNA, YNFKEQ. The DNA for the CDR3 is TGTGCCAGCAGCCAAGATGAGGCGTCCGGGGAGCTGTTTTTT. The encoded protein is CASSQDEASGELFF.

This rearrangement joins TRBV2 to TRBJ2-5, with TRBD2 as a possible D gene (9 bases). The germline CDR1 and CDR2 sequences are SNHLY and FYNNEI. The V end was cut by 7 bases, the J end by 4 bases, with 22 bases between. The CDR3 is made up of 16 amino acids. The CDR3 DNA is TGTGCCAGCAAGTTGATGCTAGCGGGACAGGTAGAGACCCAGTACTTC. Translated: CASKLMLAGQVETQYF.

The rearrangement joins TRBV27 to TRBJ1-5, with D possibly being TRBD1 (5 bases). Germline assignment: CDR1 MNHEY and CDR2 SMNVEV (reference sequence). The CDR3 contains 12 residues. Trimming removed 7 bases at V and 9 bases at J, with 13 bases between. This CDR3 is CASKGTYGPQHF. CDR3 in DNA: TGTGCCAGCAAAGGGACCTACGGGCCCCAGCATTTT.

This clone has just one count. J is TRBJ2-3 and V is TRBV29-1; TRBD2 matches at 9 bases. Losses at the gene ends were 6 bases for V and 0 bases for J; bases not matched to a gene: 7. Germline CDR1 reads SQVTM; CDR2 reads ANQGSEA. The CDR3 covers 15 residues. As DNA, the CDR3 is TGCAGCGTGGGGGGACTAGCAGAAAGCACAGATACGCAGTATTTT. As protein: CSVGGLAESTDTQYF.

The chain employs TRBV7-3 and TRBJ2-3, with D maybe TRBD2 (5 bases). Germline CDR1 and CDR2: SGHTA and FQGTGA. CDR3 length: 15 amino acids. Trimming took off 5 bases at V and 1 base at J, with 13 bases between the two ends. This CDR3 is CASSPLLARTDTQYF. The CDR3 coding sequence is TGTGCCAGCAGCCCCCTTCTAGCCCGCACAGATACGCAGTATTTT.

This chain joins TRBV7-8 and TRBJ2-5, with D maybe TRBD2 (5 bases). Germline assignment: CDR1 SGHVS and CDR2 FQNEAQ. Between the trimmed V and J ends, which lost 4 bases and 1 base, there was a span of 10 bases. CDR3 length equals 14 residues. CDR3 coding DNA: TGTGCCAGCAGCTGGGGAGACTCCCAAGAGACCCAGTACTTC. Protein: CASSWGDSQETQYF.

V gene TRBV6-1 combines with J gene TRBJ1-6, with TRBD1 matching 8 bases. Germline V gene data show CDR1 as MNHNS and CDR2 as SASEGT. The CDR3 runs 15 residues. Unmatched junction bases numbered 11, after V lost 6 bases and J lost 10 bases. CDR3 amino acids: CASSPGTGGWSPLHF. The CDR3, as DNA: TGTGCCAGCAGCCCCGGGACAGGAGGGTGGTCACCCCTCCACTTT.

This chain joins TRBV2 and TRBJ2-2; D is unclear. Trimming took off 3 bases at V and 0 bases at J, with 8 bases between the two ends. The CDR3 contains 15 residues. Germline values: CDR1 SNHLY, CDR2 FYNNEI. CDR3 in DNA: TGTGCCAGCAGTGACGGAATCACGAACACCGGGGAGCTGTTTTTT. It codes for CASSDGITNTGELFF.

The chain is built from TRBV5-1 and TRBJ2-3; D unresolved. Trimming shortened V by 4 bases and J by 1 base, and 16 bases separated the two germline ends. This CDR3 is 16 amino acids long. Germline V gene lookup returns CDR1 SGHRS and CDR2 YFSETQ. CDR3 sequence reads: CASSVTAPQGTDTQYF. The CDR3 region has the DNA TGCGCCAGCAGCGTTACAGCACCTCAGGGCACAGATACGCAGTATTTT. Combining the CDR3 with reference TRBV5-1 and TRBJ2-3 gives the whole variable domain KAGVTQTPRYLIKTRGQQVTLSCSPISGHRSVSWYQQTPGQGLQFLFEYFSETQRNKGNFPGRFSGRQFSNSRSEMNVSTLELGDSALYLCASSVTAPQGTDTQYFGPGTRLTVL.

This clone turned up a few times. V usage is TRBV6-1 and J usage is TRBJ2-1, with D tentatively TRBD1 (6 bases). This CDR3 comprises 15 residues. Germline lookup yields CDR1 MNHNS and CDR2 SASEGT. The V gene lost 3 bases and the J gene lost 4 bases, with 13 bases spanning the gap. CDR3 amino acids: CASSEGAGAYNEQFF. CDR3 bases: TGTGCCAGCAGTGAGGGGGCAGGGGCATACAATGAGCAGTTCTTC.

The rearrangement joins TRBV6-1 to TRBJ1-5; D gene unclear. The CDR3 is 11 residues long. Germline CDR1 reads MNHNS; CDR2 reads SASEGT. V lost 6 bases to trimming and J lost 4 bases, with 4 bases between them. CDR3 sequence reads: CASSNNQPQHF. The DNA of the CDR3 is TGTGCCAGCAGCAATAATCAGCCCCAGCATTTT.

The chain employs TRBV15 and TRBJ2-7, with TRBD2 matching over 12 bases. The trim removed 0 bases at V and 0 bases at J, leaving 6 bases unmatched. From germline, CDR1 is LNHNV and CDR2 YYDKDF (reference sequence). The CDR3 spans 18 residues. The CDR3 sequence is CATSRDQGTSGLSYEQYF. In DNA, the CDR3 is TGTGCCACCAGCAGAGATCAGGGGACTAGCGGGCTCTCCTACGAGCAGTACTTC.

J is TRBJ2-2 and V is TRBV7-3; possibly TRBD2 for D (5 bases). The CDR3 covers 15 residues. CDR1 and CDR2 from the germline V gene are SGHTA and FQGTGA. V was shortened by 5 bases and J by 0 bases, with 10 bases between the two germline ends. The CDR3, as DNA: TGTGCCAGCAGCCCCATCGGGACGAACACCGGGGAGCTGTTTTTT. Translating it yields CASSPIGTNTGELFF.

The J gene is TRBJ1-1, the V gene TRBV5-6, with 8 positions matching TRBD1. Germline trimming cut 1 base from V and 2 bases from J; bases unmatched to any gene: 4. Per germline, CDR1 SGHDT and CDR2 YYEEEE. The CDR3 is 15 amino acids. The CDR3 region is CASSLMDRDNTEAFF. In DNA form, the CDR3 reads TGTGCCAGCAGCTTGATGGACAGGGACAACACTGAAGCTTTCTTT.

CDR3 DNA: TGTGCCAGCTCACTCGTTCTTCCAGCAACTAATGAAAAACTGTTTTTT. It yields the protein CASSLVLPATNEKLFF. The J gene is TRBJ1-4, the V gene TRBV18; D remains unclear. CDR1 and CDR2 from the germline V gene are KGHSH and LQKENI. The V and J ends lost 4 bases and 0 bases respectively, with 12 bases between them. The CDR3 loop spans 16 amino acids.